What follows are 2 T cell receptor beta chains derived from one specimen sequenced in a study of tumor-infiltrating lymphocytes in primary liver carcinoma. Between roughly 18 and 30 mg of unsorted bulk tissue served as the source from which RNA and DNA were co-extracted. Priming with a constant-region primer yielded TCR beta cDNA from roughly 500 ng total RNA. The TCR beta library was amplified through three nested multiplex PCR rounds in a modified ARM-PCR procedure. PCR rounds one and two used TRBV1-TRBV30 forward primers with a C-beta reverse primer for around 9 cycles each. TCRdb independently ran MiXCR on the multiplex PCR reads; one entry per CDR3 protein. This table has approximately 47,000 distinct CDR3 sequences, 70% to 80% appearing once. The sequencing sample was made of liver tumor tissue from sampling region 3. The subset: tumor region T3, left-lateral pole. These receptors all stem from a man in his forties with primary liver carcinoma and hepatitis B virus infection.

At least ten counts were recorded for this clonotype. V gene TRBV29-1 combines with J gene TRBJ2-3; 7 bases are a match to TRBD2. The CDR3 is 13 amino acids. Losses at the gene ends were 3 bases for V and 6 bases for J; bases not matched to a gene: 6. In germline, CDR1 is SQVTM, CDR2 ANQGSEA. The CDR3 DNA sequence: TGCAGCGTTGATGGGGGGGAACGGGATACGCAGTATTTT. Its protein product is CSVDGGERDTQYF.

Of note for this clonotype: The junction differs from germline at one of its ends, possibly a read error. The chain is built from TRBV5-8 and TRBJ2-5; perhaps D is TRBD1 or TRBD2 (5 bases each). The germline V gene has CDR1 SGHTS and CDR2 YDEGEE. The CDR3 has 15 amino acids. CDR3 DNA: TGTGCCAGCAGCTTGGAAGGGACGTATCAAGAGATCCAGTACTTC. It yields the protein CASSLEGTYQEIQYF.